The 24 T cell receptor beta chains listed next were all sequenced from one sample in a study of blood T cell repertoires in COVID-19. Sequencing used immunoSEQ multiplex PCR; TCRdb keeps in-frame clones, though not all of them. This sample has roughly 250,000 clones, with 80% to 90% found just once. The sample consisted of PBMCs or T cells enriched from blood (not recorded which). Receptors originate from a woman aged 30 to 39 who had recovered from COVID-19.

This clone was detected only once. The J gene is TRBJ2-7, the V gene TRBV12-5; D gene unclear. V was shortened by 5 bases and J by 3 bases, with 11 bases between the two germline ends. The CDR3 loop spans 13 amino acids. CDR1 is LGHNT and CDR2 is FRNRAP in the germline V gene. In DNA, the CDR3 is TGTGCTAGTGGTCCGCGAGCAGGCTACGAGCAGTACTTC. Its translation is CASGPRAGYEQYF.

The chain combines TRBV3-1 (or the pseudogene TRBV3-2) with TRBJ2-1; D perhaps matches TRBD2 (6 bases). The V gene's germline CDR1 is LGHDT and CDR2 YNNKEL (reference sequence). With 1 base removed from V and 1 base from J, the gap between germline ends came to 11 bases. The CDR3 spans 16 residues. This CDR3 is CASSQAPGVSYNEQFF. The CDR3 DNA sequence: TGTGCCAGCAGCCAAGCCCCGGGAGTTTCCTACAATGAGCAGTTCTTC.

The chain joins TRBV7-9 to TRBJ1-2; D perhaps matches TRBD1 (5 bases). Germline lookup yields CDR1 SEHNR and CDR2 FQNEAQ (reference sequence). This CDR3 comprises 13 residues. The germline V and J ends were trimmed by 9 bases and 0 bases, with 11 bases remaining between them. CDR3 sequence: CASRGTANYGYTF. CDR3 coding DNA: TGTGCCAGTCGAGGGACTGCTAACTATGGCTACACCTTC.

The chain carries TRBV5-1 and TRBJ2-7; D might be TRBD1 (6 bases). Germline loops: CDR1 SGHRS, CDR2 YFSETQ. The CDR3 length is 18 residues. V lost 0 bases and J 4 bases, leaving 23 bases between the germline ends. The CDR3 region is CASSLGASGRGTIYEQYF. As DNA, the CDR3 is TGCGCCAGCAGCTTGGGCGCCTCGGGCAGGGGAACGATTTACGAGCAGTACTTC.

V is TRBV29-1 and J is TRBJ2-1, with a possible D match to TRBD1 (6 bases). This CDR3 contains 15 residues. The germline V gene encodes CDR1 SQVTM and CDR2 ANQGSEA. V shed 7 bases and J shed 4 bases, with 20 bases lying between them. This CDR3 reads CSERTGLGDYNEQFF. In nucleotides, the CDR3 is TGCAGCGAACGAACAGGGTTAGGGGATTACAATGAGCAGTTCTTC.

The chain carries TRBV27 and TRBJ2-1; TRBD2 matches 7 bases. CDR1 and CDR2 (germline): MNHEY, SMNVEV (reference sequence). V shed 2 bases, J shed 7 bases, and the junction held 11 bases outside the gene matches. This CDR3 contains 16 residues. The CDR3 sequence: CASSLRTASGGNEQFF. DNA for the CDR3: TGTGCCAGCAGTTTAAGGACGGCTAGCGGAGGGAATGAGCAGTTCTTC.

The rearrangement links TRBV6-4 to TRBJ2-1; D possibly corresponds to TRBD2 (6 bases). The ends were cut back, 5 bases at V and 5 bases at J, with 10 bases in the middle. CDR3 size: 13 residues. Germline lookup yields CDR1 MRHNA and CDR2 SNTAGT. The CDR3: CASSLDYNNEQFF. For the CDR3, the DNA is TGTGCCAGCAGTTTGGACTATAACAATGAGCAGTTCTTC.

As DNA, the CDR3 is TGTGCCAGCAGGTCCCCGGGACACCAGAACACTGAAGCTTTCTTT. It encodes CASRSPGHQNTEAFF. This chain connects TRBV6-5 to TRBJ1-1; D perhaps matches TRBD1 (6 bases). This CDR3 has 15 residues. With 6 bases removed from V and 1 base from J, the gap between germline ends came to 15 bases. Germline V CDR1 and CDR2: MNHEY, SVGAGI.

The V and J genes are TRBV19 and TRBJ2-5, with 7 bases matching TRBD1. The germline CDR1 and CDR2 sequences are LNHDA and SQIVND (reference sequence). The length of the CDR3 is 17 residues. Unmatched junction bases numbered 12, after V lost 3 bases and J lost 2 bases. CDR3 nucleotide sequence: TGTGCCAGTAGTATTTGGCGCGGGCCCAGGGGGCAAGAGACCCAGTACTTC. Its protein product is CASSIWRGPRGQETQYF.

The CDR3 nucleotides are TGTGCCTGGAAGCGGGGAGGGACCGGGGAGCTGTTTTTT. Its protein is CAWKRGGTGELFF. The rearrangement links TRBV30 to TRBJ2-2; 7 nucleotides line up with TRBD2. V shed 4 bases, J shed 5 bases, and the junction held 4 bases outside the gene matches. CDR1 and CDR2 (germline): GTSNPN, SVGIG (reference sequence). The CDR3 contains 13 residues.

The J gene is TRBJ1-1, the V gene TRBV7-9; D call uncertain. The germline gives CDR1 SEHNR, CDR2 FQNEAQ (reference sequence). V lost 5 bases to trimming and J lost 1 base, with 11 bases between them. This CDR3 contains 14 residues. The CDR3 DNA reads TGTGCCAGCAGCCCATTTTCCGGGAACACTGAAGCTTTCTTT. This gives the protein CASSPFSGNTEAFF.

V is TRBV28 and J is TRBJ1-5; 11 nucleotides agree with TRBD1. The CDR3 is 15 amino acids. Germline CDR1 MDHEN, CDR2 SYDVKM. V lost 6 bases, J lost 3 bases, and 4 bases stayed unmatched. The CDR3 sequence: CASRGQGVNNQPQHF. In nucleotides, the CDR3 is TGTGCCAGCAGGGGACAGGGGGTGAACAATCAGCCCCAGCATTTT.

The chain couples TRBV9 to TRBJ1-3; D unclear. With 6 bases removed from V and 8 bases from J, the gap between germline ends came to 15 bases. Germline CDR1 reads SGDLS; CDR2 reads YYNGEE. The CDR3 extends over 13 amino acids. This chain's CDR3 is CASNLGDGHTIYF. DNA of the CDR3: TGTGCCAGCAATTTGGGAGACGGACACACCATATATTTT.

V and J are TRBV5-1 and TRBJ2-7, with 11 bases fitting TRBD1. Germline CDR1 SGHRS, CDR2 YFSETQ. The CDR3 sequence is 16 residues long. The trim removed 4 bases at V and 2 bases at J, leaving 8 bases unmatched. CDR3 sequence reads: CASSIEPGQGAYEQYF. Written as DNA, the CDR3 is TGCGCCAGCAGCATAGAGCCGGGACAGGGGGCCTACGAGCAGTACTTC.

The chain couples TRBV18 to TRBJ1-1; TRBD1 is a possible D gene (5 bases). The length of the CDR3 is 16 residues. With 2 bases removed from V and 8 bases from J, the gap between germline ends came to 21 bases. The V gene's germline CDR1 is KGHSH and CDR2 LQKENI. The CDR3 region is CASSPAGFGSKREAFF. Written as DNA, the CDR3 is TGTGCCAGCTCACCAGCAGGGTTTGGTTCCAAACGCGAAGCTTTCTTT.

This clone was counted once. The chain carries TRBV10-3 and TRBJ2-2, with D possibly being TRBD2 (5 bases). The CDR3 spans 14 residues. The ends were cut back, 2 bases at V and 5 bases at J, with 9 bases in the middle. Germline CDR1 is ENHRY and CDR2 is SYGVKD. The CDR3 reads CAISEPTRTGELFF. As DNA, the CDR3 is TGTGCCATCAGTGAGCCTACTAGAACCGGGGAGCTGTTTTTT.

The chain carries TRBV5-4 and TRBJ2-1; the match to TRBD1 covers 8 bases. The ends lost 7 bases at V and 2 bases at J; junction bases unmatched: 5. This CDR3 contains 14 residues. From germline, CDR1 is SGHNT and CDR2 YYREEE (reference sequence). DNA for the CDR3: TGTGCCAGCGACGACAGGGGCGCCTACAATGAGCAGTTCTTC. As protein: CASDDRGAYNEQFF. Supplemented by reference TRBV5-4 and TRBJ2-1, the full variable domain reads ETGVTQSPTHLIKTRGQQVTLRCSSQSGHNTVSWYQQALGQGPQFIFQYYREEENGRGNFPPRFSGLQFPNYSSELNVNALELDDSALYLCASDDRGAYNEQFFGPGTRLTVL.

V is TRBV19 and J is TRBJ2-7; 9 nucleotides match TRBD1. Trimming took 3 bases from V and 5 from J; bases not matched to a gene: 5. The CDR3 runs 14 residues. The germline gives CDR1 LNHDA, CDR2 SQIVND (reference sequence). This CDR3 is CASSMRDRVDEQYF. The CDR3 DNA reads as TGTGCCAGTAGTATGAGGGACAGGGTAGACGAGCAGTACTTC.

J is TRBJ1-2 and V is TRBV5-6, with 10 bases identical to TRBD1. Germline V gives CDR1 SGHDT, CDR2 YYEEEE. The CDR3 runs 13 residues. Trimming at V came to 4 bases and at J to 5 bases, leaving 2 bases not matched to a gene. The CDR3 sequence is CASSPGQGYGYTF. CDR3 bases: TGTGCCAGCAGCCCGGGACAGGGGTATGGCTACACCTTC.

The chain has TRBV10-3 and TRBJ2-5; tentative D call: TRBD2 (5 bases). Germline CDR1 is ENHRY and CDR2 is SYGVKD. The length of the CDR3 is 13 residues. Trimming left V 3 bases short and J 5 bases short, with 10 bases between. CDR3 nucleotides: TGTGCCATCAGTGATGCACGGGGTGAGACCCAGTACTTC. Encoded protein: CAISDARGETQYF.

This clone appeared a single time. The genes are TRBV10-1 and TRBJ2-3; D is possibly TRBD1 (5 bases). CDR3 length: 15 residues. V lost 2 bases to trimming and J lost 0 bases, with 9 bases between them. Germline CDR1 and CDR2: WNHNN and SYGVQD (reference sequence). The CDR3 loop reads CASSEGAISTDTQYF. DNA of the CDR3: TGCGCCAGCAGTGAGGGGGCTATTAGCACAGATACGCAGTATTTT.

This clone was detected a few times. The chain recombines TRBV14 with TRBJ2-5; D not certain. CDR1 is SGHDN, CDR2 FVKESK, per germline. Trimming stripped 4 bases from V and 5 bases from J, with 11 bases between. The CDR3 has 13 residues. CDR3 amino acids: CASSPGPRETQYF. The CDR3 DNA reads as TGTGCCAGCAGCCCCGGCCCGAGGGAGACCCAGTACTTC.

The rearrangement joins TRBV6-6 to TRBJ2-5, with 9 bases matching TRBD1. The CDR3 covers 14 residues. Trimming cost V 6 bases and J 2 bases; bases outside gene matches: 4. The V gene's germline CDR1 is MNHNY and CDR2 SVGAGI (reference sequence). CDR3 residues: CASSRGTGQETQYF. As DNA, the CDR3 is TGTGCCAGCAGCCGGGGGACAGGGCAAGAGACCCAGTACTTC.

This chain connects TRBV11-2 to TRBJ1-1; possible D gene TRBD1, 5 bases. The CDR3 extends over 16 amino acids. Looked up from germline, CDR1 is SGHAT and CDR2 is FQNNGV. V was trimmed by 6 bases and J by 0 bases, leaving 17 bases between them. For the CDR3, the DNA is TGTGCCAGCAGTATTACTACCGGACATGTGAACACTGAAGCTTTCTTT. Amino acids: CASSITTGHVNTEAFF. The variable domain in full, with the rest retrieved from reference TRBV11-2 and TRBJ1-1, is EAGVAQSPRYKIIEKRQSVAFWCNPISGHATLYWYQQILGQGPKLLIQFQNNGVVDDSQLPKDRFSAERLKGVDSTLKIQPAKLEDSAVYLCASSITTGHVNTEAFFGQGTRLTVV.